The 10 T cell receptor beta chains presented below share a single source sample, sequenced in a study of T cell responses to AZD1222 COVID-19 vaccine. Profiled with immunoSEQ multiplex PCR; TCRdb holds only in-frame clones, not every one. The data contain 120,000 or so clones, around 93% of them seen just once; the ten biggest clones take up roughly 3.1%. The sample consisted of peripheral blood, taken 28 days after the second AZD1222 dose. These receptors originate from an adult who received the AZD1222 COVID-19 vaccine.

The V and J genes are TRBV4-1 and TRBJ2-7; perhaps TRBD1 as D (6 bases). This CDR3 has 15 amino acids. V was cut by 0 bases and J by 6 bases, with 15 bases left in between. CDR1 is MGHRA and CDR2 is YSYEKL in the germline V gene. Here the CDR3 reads CASSQETQGKVEQYF. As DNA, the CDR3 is TGCGCCAGCAGCCAAGAAACACAGGGAAAGGTCGAGCAGTACTTC.

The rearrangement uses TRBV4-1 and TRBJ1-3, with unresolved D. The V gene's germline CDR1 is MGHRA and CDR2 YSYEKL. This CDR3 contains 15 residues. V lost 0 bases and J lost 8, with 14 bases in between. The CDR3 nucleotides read TGCGCCAGCAGCCAAGAATGGAAGGGAGCGGACACCATATATTTT. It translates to CASSQEWKGADTIYF.

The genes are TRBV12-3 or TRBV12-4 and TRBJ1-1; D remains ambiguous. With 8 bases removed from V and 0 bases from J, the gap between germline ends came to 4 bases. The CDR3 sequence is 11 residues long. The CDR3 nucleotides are TGTGCCAGCCGCTTGAACACTGAAGCTTTCTTT. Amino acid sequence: CASRLNTEAFF.

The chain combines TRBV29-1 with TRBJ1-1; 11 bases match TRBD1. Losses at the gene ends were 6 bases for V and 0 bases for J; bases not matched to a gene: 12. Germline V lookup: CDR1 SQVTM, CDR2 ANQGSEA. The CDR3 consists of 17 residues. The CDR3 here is CSVLRTGGRLMNTEAFF. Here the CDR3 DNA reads TGCAGCGTCTTACGGACAGGGGGCCGCCTAATGAACACTGAAGCTTTCTTT.

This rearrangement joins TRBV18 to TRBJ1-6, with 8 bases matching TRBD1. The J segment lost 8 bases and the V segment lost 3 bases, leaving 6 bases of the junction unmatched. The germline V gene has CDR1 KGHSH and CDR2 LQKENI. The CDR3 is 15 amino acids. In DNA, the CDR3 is TGTGCCAGCTCACCCCGGACAGGGTATGATTCACCCCTCCACTTT. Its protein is CASSPRTGYDSPLHF.

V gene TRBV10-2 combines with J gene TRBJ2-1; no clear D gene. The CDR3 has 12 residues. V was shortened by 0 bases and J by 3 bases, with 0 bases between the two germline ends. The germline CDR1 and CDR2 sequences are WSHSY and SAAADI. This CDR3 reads CASSESYNEQFF. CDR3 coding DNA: TGCGCCAGCAGTGAGTCCTACAATGAGCAGTTCTTC.

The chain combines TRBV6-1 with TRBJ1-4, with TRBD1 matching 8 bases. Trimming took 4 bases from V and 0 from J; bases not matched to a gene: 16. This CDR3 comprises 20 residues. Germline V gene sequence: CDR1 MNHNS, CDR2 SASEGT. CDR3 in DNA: TGTGCCAGCAGTGGAACCGGGACAGGAGTTGGCTTTGCAACTAATGAAAAACTGTTTTTT. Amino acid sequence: CASSGTGTGVGFATNEKLFF.

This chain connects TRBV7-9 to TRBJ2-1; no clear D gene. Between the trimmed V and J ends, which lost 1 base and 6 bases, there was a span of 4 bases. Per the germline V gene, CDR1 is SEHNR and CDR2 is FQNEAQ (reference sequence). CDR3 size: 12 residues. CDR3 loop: CASSLGVNEQFF. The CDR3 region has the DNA TGTGCCAGCAGCTTAGGGGTCAATGAGCAGTTCTTC. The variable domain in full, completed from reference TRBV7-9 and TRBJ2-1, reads DTGVSQNPRHKITKRGQNVTFRCDPISEHNRLYWYRQTLGQGPEFLTYFQNEAQLEKSRLLSDRFSAERPKGSFSTLEIQRTEQGDSAMYLCASSLGVNEQFFGPGTRLTVL.

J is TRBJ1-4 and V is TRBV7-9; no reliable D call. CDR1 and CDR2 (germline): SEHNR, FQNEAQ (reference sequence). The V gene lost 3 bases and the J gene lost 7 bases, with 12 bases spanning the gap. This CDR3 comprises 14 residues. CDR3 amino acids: CASSFLAGVEKLFF. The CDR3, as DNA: TGTGCCAGCAGCTTTCTCGCCGGCGTTGAAAAACTGTTTTTT.

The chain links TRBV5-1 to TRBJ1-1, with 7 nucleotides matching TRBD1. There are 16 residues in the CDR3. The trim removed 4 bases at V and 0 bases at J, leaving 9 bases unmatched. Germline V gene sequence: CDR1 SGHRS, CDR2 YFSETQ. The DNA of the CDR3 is TGCGCCAGCAGCCTAAGGACAGGTGGATTGAACACTGAAGCTTTCTTT. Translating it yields CASSLRTGGLNTEAFF.